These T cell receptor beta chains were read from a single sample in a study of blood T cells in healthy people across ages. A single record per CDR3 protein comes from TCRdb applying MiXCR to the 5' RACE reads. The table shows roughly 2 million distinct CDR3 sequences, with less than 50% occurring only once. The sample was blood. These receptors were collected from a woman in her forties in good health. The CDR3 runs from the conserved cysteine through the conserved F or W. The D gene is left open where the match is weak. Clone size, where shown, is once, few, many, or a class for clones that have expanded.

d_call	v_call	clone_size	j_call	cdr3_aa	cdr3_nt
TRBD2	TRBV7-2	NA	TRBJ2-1	CASARDGGAGNEQFF	TGTGCCAGCGCTAGGGACGGGGGGGCCGGCAATGAGCAGTTCTTC
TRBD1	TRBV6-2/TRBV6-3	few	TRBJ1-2	CASSYSSPHWTGDLSGYTF	TGTGCCAGCAGTTACTCGTCTCCTCACTGGACAGGGGATTTGTCGGGCTACACCTTC
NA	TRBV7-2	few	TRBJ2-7	CASSLGYRGIQTPYEQYF	TGTGCCAGCAGCTTAGGTTACCGGGGCATCCAGACCCCTTACGAGCAGTACTTC
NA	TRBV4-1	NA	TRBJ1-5	CASSQDWGSNQPQHF	TGCGCCAGCAGCCAAGATTGGGGGAGCAATCAGCCCCAGCATTTT
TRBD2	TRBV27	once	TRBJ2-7	CASSVREGYEQYF	TGTGCCAGCAGTGTTAGGGAGGGCTACGAGCAGTACTTC
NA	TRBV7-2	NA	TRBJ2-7	CASSHAPQGPEQYF	TGTGCCAGCAGCCACGCCCCCCAGGGCCCCGAGCAGTACTTC
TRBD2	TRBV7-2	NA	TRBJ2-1	CASSSGLAGVTEQFF	TGTGCCAGCAGCTCCGGACTAGCGGGGGTGACTGAGCAGTTCTTC
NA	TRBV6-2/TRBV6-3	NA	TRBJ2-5	CASSSTAHWRGTQYF	TGTGCCAGCAGCTCCACCGCCCATTGGAGGGGGACCCAGTACTTC
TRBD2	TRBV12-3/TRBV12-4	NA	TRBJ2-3	CASRAGVTPDTQYF	TGCGCCAGCAGGGCGGGGGTGACCCCCGATACGCAGTATTTT
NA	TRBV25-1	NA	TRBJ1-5	CASSSGSTQPQHF	TGTGCCAGCAGTAGTGGCTCCACTCAGCCCCAGCATTTT
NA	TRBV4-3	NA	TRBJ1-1	CASRRGSRSGTEAFF	TGCGCCAGCAGAAGGGGGAGCCGAAGTGGAACTGAAGCTTTCTTT
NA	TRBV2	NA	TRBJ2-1	CASRGDPGNNEQFF	TGTGCCAGCCGCGGGGATCCTGGGAACAATGAGCAGTTCTTC
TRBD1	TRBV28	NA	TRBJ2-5	CASRSGTGGQETQYF	TGTGCCAGCAGATCCGGGACAGGGGGTCAAGAGACCCAGTACTTC
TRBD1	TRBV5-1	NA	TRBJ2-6	CASSLRGQGTAGANVLTF	TGCGCCAGCAGCTTAAGGGGACAGGGGACCGCAGGGGCCAACGTCCTGACTTTC
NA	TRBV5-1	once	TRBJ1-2	CASSRTLHSNYGYTF	TGCGCCAGCAGCAGAACCCTACATAGCAACTATGGCTACACCTTC
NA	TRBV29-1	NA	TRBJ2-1	CSVERGGVYNEQFF	TGCAGCGTTGAACGCGGGGGCGTCTACAATGAGCAGTTCTTC
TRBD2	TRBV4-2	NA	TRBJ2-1	CASSQEHASGGPVYNEQFF	TGTGCCAGCAGCCAAGAGCACGCTAGCGGGGGCCCGGTCTACAATGAGCAGTTCTTC
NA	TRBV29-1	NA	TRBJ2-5	CSVEAGAGPQETQYF	TGCAGCGTTGAAGCGGGTGCAGGACCACAAGAGACCCAGTACTTC
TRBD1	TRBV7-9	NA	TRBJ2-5	CASSLGQGNYGQYF	TGTGCCAGCAGCTTAGGACAGGGAAACTACGGGCAGTACTTC
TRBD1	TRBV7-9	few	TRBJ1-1	CASSLTGVGAEAFF	TGTGCCAGCAGCCTCACAGGGGTAGGAGCTGAAGCTTTCTTT
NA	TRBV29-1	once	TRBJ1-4	CSVEEGPATNEKLFF	TGCAGCGTTGAAGAGGGGCCTGCAACTAATGAAAAACTGTTTTTT
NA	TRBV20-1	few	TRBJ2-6	CSARGDSQASGANVLTF	TGCAGTGCTAGAGGGGATAGCCAGGCGTCTGGGGCCAACGTCCTGACTTTC
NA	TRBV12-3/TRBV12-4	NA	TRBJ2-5	CASSLVWEHQETQYF	TGTGCCAGCAGTCTCGTGTGGGAGCATCAAGAGACCCAGTACTTC
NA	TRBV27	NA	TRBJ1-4	CASSYRQAEKLFF	TGTGCCAGCAGTTATCGACAGGCAGAAAAACTGTTTTTT
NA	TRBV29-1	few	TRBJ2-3	CSVDRGVGDTQYF	TGCAGCGTTGACAGGGGCGTGGGCGATACGCAGTATTTT
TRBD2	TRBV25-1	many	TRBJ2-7	CASRDYSYEQYF	TGTGCCAGTCGGGACTACTCCTACGAGCAGTACTTC
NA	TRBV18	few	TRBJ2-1	CASSPGTVQNEQFF	TGTGCCAGCTCACCTGGGACCGTTCAGAATGAGCAGTTCTTC
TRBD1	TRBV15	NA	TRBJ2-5	CATSRDQGGSETQYF	TGTGCCACCAGCAGAGATCAAGGGGGCTCGGAGACCCAGTACTTC
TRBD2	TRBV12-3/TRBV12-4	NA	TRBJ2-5	CASTRRNPSGAGEETQYF	TGTGCCAGCACTCGCCGGAACCCCTCTGGAGCGGGGGAAGAGACCCAGTACTTC
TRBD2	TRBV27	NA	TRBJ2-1	CASSNPGLADNEQFF	TGTGCCAGCAGTAACCCGGGACTAGCGGACAATGAGCAGTTCTTC
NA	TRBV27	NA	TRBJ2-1	CASSSRGDLASSSYNEQFF	TGTGCCAGCAGTTCAAGGGGAGATCTGGCCTCGAGCTCCTACAATGAGCAGTTCTTC
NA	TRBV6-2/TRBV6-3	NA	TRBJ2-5	CASTRDGALRGTQYF	TGTGCCAGCACCCGTGACGGGGCACTTCGTGGGACCCAGTACTTC
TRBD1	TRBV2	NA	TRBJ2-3	CASRGQGADTQYF	TGTGCCAGCAGAGGACAGGGCGCAGATACGCAGTATTTT
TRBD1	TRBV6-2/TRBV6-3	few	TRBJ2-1	CAGSPQGIYNEQFF	TGTGCCGGCAGTCCACAGGGGATCTACAATGAGCAGTTCTTC
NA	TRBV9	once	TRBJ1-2	CASRLPPRLQGYTF	TGTGCCAGCAGACTCCCCCCTAGGCTCCAAGGCTACACCTTC
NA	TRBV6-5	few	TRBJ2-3	CASKQHSTDTQYF	TGTGCCAGCAAGCAGCATAGCACAGATACGCAGTATTTT
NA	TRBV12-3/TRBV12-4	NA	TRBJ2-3	CASSRDEDTQYF	TGTGCCAGCAGTCGGGACGAAGATACGCAGTATTTT
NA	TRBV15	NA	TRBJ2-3	CATSRLKVASVIPDTQYF	TGTGCCACCAGCAGACTTAAAGTTGCTAGCGTAATCCCAGATACGCAGTATTTT
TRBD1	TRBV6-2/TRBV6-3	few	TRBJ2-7	CASSYTGTASYEQYF	TGTGCCAGCAGTTACACTGGGACAGCCAGCTACGAGCAGTACTTC